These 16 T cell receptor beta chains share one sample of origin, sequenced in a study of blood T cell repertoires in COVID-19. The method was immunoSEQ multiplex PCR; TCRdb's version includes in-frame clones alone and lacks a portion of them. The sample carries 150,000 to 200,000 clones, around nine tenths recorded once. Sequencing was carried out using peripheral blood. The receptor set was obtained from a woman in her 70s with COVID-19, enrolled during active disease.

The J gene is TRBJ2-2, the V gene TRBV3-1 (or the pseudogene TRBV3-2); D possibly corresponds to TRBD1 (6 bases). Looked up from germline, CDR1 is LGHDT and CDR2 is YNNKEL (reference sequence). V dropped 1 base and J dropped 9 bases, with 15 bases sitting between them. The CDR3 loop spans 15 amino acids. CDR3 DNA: TGTGCCAGCAGCCAAGGAGGACAGAGCCCAAGGGAGCTGTTTTTT. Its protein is CASSQGGQSPRELFF.

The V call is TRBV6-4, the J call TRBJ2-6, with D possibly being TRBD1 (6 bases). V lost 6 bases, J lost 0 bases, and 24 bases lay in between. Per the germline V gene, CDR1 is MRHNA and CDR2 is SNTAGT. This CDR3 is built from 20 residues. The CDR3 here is CASSFYPVGRGNSGANVLTF. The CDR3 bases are TGTGCCAGCAGCTTCTACCCGGTGGGCAGGGGCAACTCTGGGGCCAACGTCCTGACTTTC.

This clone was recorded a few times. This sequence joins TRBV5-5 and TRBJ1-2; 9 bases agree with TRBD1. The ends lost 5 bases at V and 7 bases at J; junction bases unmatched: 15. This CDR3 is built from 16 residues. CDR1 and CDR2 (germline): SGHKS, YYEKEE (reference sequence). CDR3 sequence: CASSSKQGASSIGYTF. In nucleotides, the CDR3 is TGTGCCAGCAGTTCGAAACAGGGGGCTTCCTCAATTGGCTACACCTTC.

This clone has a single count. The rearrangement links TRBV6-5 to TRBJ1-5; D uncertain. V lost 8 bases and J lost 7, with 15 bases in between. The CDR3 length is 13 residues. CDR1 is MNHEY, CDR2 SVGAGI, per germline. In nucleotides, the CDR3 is TGTGCCAGCGTCCTCATTCTTAGCCAGCCCCAGCATTTT. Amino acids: CASVLILSQPQHF.

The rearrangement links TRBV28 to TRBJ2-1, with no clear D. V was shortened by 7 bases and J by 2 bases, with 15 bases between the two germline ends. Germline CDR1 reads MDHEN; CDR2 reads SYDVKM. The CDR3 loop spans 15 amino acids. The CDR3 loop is CASILGGRAYNEQFF. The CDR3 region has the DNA TGTGCCAGCATCCTAGGCGGTCGAGCCTACAATGAGCAGTTCTTC.

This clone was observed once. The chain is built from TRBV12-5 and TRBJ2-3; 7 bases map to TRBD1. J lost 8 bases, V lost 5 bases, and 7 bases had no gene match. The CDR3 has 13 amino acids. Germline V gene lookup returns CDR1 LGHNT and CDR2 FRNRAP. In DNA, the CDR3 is TGTGCTAGTGGTCGATGGGGACAGACTACGCAGTATTTT. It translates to CASGRWGQTTQYF.

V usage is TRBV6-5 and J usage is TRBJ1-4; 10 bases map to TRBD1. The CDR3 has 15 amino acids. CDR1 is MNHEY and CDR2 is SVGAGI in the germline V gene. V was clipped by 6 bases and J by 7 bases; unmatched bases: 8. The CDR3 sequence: CASRDGTGVGEKLFF. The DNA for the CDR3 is TGTGCCAGCAGGGACGGGACAGGGGTCGGTGAAAAACTGTTTTTT.

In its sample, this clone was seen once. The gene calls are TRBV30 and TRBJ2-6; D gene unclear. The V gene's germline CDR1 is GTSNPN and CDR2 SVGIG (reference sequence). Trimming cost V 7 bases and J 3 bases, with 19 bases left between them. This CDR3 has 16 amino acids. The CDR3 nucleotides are TGTGCCTCAAAACCCCCTACAGAGCATGGGGCCAACGTCCTGACTTTC. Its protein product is CASKPPTEHGANVLTF.

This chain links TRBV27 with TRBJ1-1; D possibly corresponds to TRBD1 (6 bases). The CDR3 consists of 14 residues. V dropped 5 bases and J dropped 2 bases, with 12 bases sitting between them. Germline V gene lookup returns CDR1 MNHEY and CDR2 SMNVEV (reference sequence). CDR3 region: CASSPPDSNTEAFF. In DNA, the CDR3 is TGTGCCAGCAGTCCGCCGGACAGTAACACTGAAGCTTTCTTT.

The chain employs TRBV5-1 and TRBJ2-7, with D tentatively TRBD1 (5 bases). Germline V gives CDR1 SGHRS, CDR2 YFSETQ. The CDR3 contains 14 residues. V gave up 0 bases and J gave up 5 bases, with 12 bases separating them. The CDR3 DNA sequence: TGCGCCAGCAGCTTGGACAGGAGAGCTAACGAGCAGTACTTC. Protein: CASSLDRRANEQYF.

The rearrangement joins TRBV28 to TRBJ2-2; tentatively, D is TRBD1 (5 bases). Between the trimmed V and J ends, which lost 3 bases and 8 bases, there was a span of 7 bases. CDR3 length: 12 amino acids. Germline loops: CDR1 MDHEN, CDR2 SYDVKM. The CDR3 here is CASSFRVGELFF. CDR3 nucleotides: TGTGCCAGCAGTTTCAGGGTGGGGGAGCTGTTTTTT.

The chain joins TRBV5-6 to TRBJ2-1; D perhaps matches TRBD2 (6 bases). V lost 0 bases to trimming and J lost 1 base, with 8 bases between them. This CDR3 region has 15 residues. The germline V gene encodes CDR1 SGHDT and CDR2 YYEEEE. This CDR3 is CASSLDGTSYNEQFF. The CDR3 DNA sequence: TGTGCCAGCAGCTTGGACGGGACTTCCTACAATGAGCAGTTCTTC.

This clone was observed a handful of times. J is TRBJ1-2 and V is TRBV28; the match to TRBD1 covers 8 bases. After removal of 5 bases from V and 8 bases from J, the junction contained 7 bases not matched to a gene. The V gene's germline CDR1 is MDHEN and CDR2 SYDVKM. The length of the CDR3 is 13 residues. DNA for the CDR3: TGTGCCAGCAGTCCAGGACAGGGTATAGGCTACACCTTC. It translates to CASSPGQGIGYTF.

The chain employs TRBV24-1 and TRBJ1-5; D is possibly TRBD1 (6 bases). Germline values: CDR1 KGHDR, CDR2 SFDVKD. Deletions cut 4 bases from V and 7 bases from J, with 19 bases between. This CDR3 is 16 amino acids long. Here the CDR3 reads CATSDPSGGSDQPQHF. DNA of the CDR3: TGTGCCACCAGTGACCCCTCTGGGGGCAGCGACCAGCCCCAGCATTTT.

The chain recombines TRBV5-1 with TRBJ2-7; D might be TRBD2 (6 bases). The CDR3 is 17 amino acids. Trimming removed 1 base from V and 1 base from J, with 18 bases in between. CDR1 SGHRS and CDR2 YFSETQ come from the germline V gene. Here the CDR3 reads CASSLSPAGWGSYEQYF. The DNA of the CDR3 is TGCGCCAGCAGCTTGTCCCCAGCGGGCTGGGGGTCCTACGAGCAGTACTTC.

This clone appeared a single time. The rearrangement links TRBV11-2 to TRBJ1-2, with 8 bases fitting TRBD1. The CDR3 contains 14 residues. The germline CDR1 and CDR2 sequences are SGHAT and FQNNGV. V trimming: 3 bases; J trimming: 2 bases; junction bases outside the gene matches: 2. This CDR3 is CASSFGQGNYGYTF. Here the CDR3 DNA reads TGTGCCAGCAGCTTCGGACAGGGAAACTATGGCTACACCTTC.